A selection of T cell receptor beta chains follows, all from one sample in a study of T cells in Graves' hyperthyroidism and ophthalmopathy. Each CDR3 protein gets one entry after TCRdb re-called the multiplex PCR reads with MiXCR. The sample holds nearly 600,000 distinct CDR3 sequences, 14% seen once. Sequences were obtained from blood. These receptors all come from a woman aged 30 to 39 with Graves' hyperthyroidism that later progressed to Graves' ophthalmopathy. Each CDR3 is given with its conserved first and last residue. D genes are given only for firm matches. Expanded clones are given a class, and other clones once, few, many or no size at all.

v_call	clone_size	d_call	j_call	cdr3_nt	cdr3_aa
TRBV7-9	few	-	TRBJ2-4	TGTGCCAGCAGCTTTACGGGAGTAGAGAACATTCAGTACTTC	CASSFTGVENIQYF
TRBV13	many	TRBD2	TRBJ2-1	TGTGCCAGCAGCGGAACTAGCGGGAGGTATAGTGAGCAGTTCTTC	CASSGTSGRYSEQFF
TRBV20-1	many	TRBD1	TRBJ2-7	TGCAGTGCTAGAGAGGGGACAGGGGTTCCCGAGCAGTACTTC	CSAREGTGVPEQYF
TRBV24-1	-	-	TRBJ1-2	TGTGCCACCAGTGATGCACAGGGATTAGGTTCCCATGGCTACACCTTC	CATSDAQGLGSHGYTF
TRBV7-9	many	-	TRBJ2-1	TGTGCCAGCAGCTCGGTGGGCCATGAGCAGTTCTTC	CASSSVGHEQFF
TRBV3-1	many	-	TRBJ1-1	TGTGCCAGCAGCCAAGTTGCCCCTGGACGGGGGGCTTTCTTT	CASSQVAPGRGAFF
TRBV18	many	-	TRBJ2-5	TGTGCCAGCTCACCACCGTCCCTAGAGACCCAGTACTTC	CASSPPSLETQYF
TRBV7-2	many	-	TRBJ1-2	TGTGCCAGCAGCTTAGTAGTAACAGACCTTGGCTACACCTTC	CASSLVVTDLGYTF
TRBV20-1	many	-	TRBJ1-2	TGCAGTGCTAGAGATAACGAAGGCGATGGCTACACCTTC	CSARDNEGDGYTF
TRBV7-3	few	-	TRBJ2-3	TGTGCCAGCAGCTCCCAACCCTTCACAGATACGCAGTATTTT	CASSSQPFTDTQYF
TRBV20-1	many	TRBD1	TRBJ1-5	TGCAGTGCTAGAGGGACAGGAGATCAGCCCCAGCATTTT	CSARGTGDQPQHF
TRBV6-1	many	TRBD1	TRBJ1-2	TGTGCCAGCAGTGAACCCAGGGGGCATGGCTACACCTTC	CASSEPRGHGYTF
TRBV3-1	many	-	TRBJ1-5	TGTGCCAGCAGCCATTCGGGGGCGCGAAGGCATCAGCCCCAGCATTTT	CASSHSGARRHQPQHF
TRBV7-3	many	-	TRBJ2-5	TGTGCCAGCAGCTTGGGGGGCGGAAAGGGGGAGACCCAGTACTTC	CASSLGGGKGETQYF
TRBV15	-	TRBD1	TRBJ1-5	TGTGCCACCAGCTCGGACAGGGGGAGCAATCAGCCCCAGCATTTT	CATSSDRGSNQPQHF
TRBV30	many	-	TRBJ1-2	TGTGCCTGGAGCGGCCACGTAGGGACATTCGTCACCTTC	CAWSGHVGTFVTF
TRBV4-2	-	-	TRBJ1-5	TGTGCCAGCAGCCAAGAGCCCCTAGTGGCCCAGCATTTT	CASSQEPLVAQHF
TRBV9	-	TRBD2	TRBJ2-2	TGTGCCAGCAGCGCACTCGGACTAGCGACCTACACCGGGGAGCTGTTTTTT	CASSALGLATYTGELFF
TRBV11-2	many	-	TRBJ2-3	TGTGCCAGCAGCTTAGTCGCGCTAGCGTTAAGCACAGATACGCAGTATTTT	CASSLVALALSTDTQYF
TRBV16	few	TRBD2	TRBJ2-6	TGTGCCAGCAGTCTTACCGGGACTAGCTTTGGGGCCAACGTCCTGACTTTC	CASSLTGTSFGANVLTF
TRBV5-1	-	-	TRBJ2-3	TGCGCCAGCAGCCCCGGGGCCAGCGGTCTTAGCACAGATACGCAGTATTTT	CASSPGASGLSTDTQYF
TRBV7-9	-	-	TRBJ1-4	TGTGCCTTGCGGGCCGGTGGGGAAAAACTGTTTTTT	CALRAGGEKLFF
TRBV7-3	-	TRBD2	TRBJ2-7	TGTGCCAGCAGCTTAGCTCCCCTGACTAGCGGGAGGGCCTACGAGCAGTACTTC	CASSLAPLTSGRAYEQYF
TRBV6-2/TRBV6-3	many	-	TRBJ1-2	TGTGCCAGCAGTTACGCTGTCAGCTATGGCTACACCTTC	CASSYAVSYGYTF
TRBV19	many	-	TRBJ2-1	TGTGCCAGTAGTATAGTCGGCTTGGTTGAAGCTGGCAATGAGCAGTTCTTC	CASSIVGLVEAGNEQFF
TRBV11-2	many	-	TRBJ2-5	TGTGCCAGCAGCTTGGGCTCCGTGGAGACCCAGTACTTC	CASSLGSVETQYF
TRBV11-2	many	-	TRBJ2-7	TGTGCCAGCAGCGGGCCAGTAAAGGGCTACGAGCAGTACTTC	CASSGPVKGYEQYF
TRBV20-1	many	-	TRBJ2-2	TGCAGTGCTAGTCGTCAGGGGATGGCGCACACCGGGGAGCTGTTTTTT	CSASRQGMAHTGELFF
TRBV3-1	-	TRBD1	TRBJ2-1	TGTGCCAGCTGCCCCGGGACAGGGTCTAATGAGCAGTTCTTC	CASCPGTGSNEQFF
TRBV20-1	few	-	TRBJ2-5	TGCAGTGCTAGAGATACGGGGGGCATGGAGACCCAGTACTTC	CSARDTGGMETQYF
TRBV7-9	few	-	TRBJ2-2	TGTGCCAGCAGCGAAATCTGGGAGCTGTTTTTT	CASSEIWELFF
TRBV3-1	-	-	TRBJ1-2	TGTGCCAGCAGCCAAGGGGCAGGCGAATATGGCTACACCTTC	CASSQGAGEYGYTF
TRBV12-3/TRBV12-4	-	TRBD2	TRBJ2-2	TGTGCCAGCAGGGCCGGGACTAGCGGCCTCGAGGCCGGGGAGCTGTTTTTT	CASRAGTSGLEAGELFF
TRBV20-1	many	-	TRBJ1-2	TGCAGTGCTAGAGATGGAACAGCGGGGGGCTACACCTTC	CSARDGTAGGYTF
TRBV28	many	-	TRBJ1-2	TGTGCCAGCAGTTCCCCAGACAGAGCTTCTTATGGCTACACCTTC	CASSSPDRASYGYTF
TRBV5-4	few	-	TRBJ2-3	TGTGCCAGCAGCTTGAGGTTAACTAGCACAGATACGCAGTATTTT	CASSLRLTSTDTQYF
TRBV6-2/TRBV6-3	many	-	TRBJ2-3	TGTGCCAGCAGTCCGGGACATCGTTCAGATACGCAGTATTTT	CASSPGHRSDTQYF
TRBV28	many	-	TRBJ2-2	TGTGCCAGCAGTGGACGGGTCACCGGGGAGCTGTTTTTT	CASSGRVTGELFF
TRBV7-3	many	-	TRBJ2-5	TGTGCCAGCAGCTTATTCGCGGAAGGAGAGACCCAGTACTTC	CASSLFAEGETQYF
TRBV30	few	TRBD2	TRBJ2-5	TGTGCCTGCCTTCTAGCGGGAGTAGAGACCCAGTACTTC	CACLLAGVETQYF
TRBV6-1	-	-	TRBJ1-4	TGTGCCAGCAGTTTCGACAGGCGAGATAATGAAAAACTGTTTTTT	CASSFDRRDNEKLFF
TRBV7-2	many	-	TRBJ1-1	TGTGCCAGCAGCGTCGGGGGAGAAGCTTTCTTT	CASSVGGEAFF
TRBV4-3	many	TRBD2	TRBJ2-5	TGCGCCAGCAGCCAAGATCTGGGGAGGGAAGAGACCCAGTACTTC	CASSQDLGREETQYF
TRBV7-2	many	-	TRBJ2-6	TGTGCCAGCAGCTTGCCTGGGGCCAACGTCCTGACTTTC	CASSLPGANVLTF
TRBV19	many	TRBD1	TRBJ1-5	TGTGCCAGTAGTACCGACGGGACAGGGGGCGGACAGCCCCAGCATTTT	CASSTDGTGGGQPQHF
TRBV3-1	many	-	TRBJ2-3	TGTGCCAGCAGCCCGCCCAATGGAGATACGCAGTATTTT	CASSPPNGDTQYF
TRBV14	-	TRBD2	TRBJ2-5	TGTGCCAGTACCCGGGGGGGCGCGGAAGAGACCCAGTACTTC	CASTRGGAEETQYF
TRBV7-9	many	-	TRBJ2-3	TGTGCCAGCAGCCAAGGGGCGGTCAGGCCTAGCACAGATACGCAGTATTTT	CASSQGAVRPSTDTQYF
TRBV30	many	-	TRBJ2-1	TGTGCCTGGAGTGTTCAGGGATGGAATGAGCAGTTCTTC	CAWSVQGWNEQFF
TRBV10-3	many	-	TRBJ1-4	TGTGCCATCAGTCCGGCGGGCGCCCTACTTGATAATGAAAAACTGTTTTTT	CAISPAGALLDNEKLFF
TRBV20-1	many	TRBD2	TRBJ2-7	TGCAGTGCTAGCCTTAGCGGGACTGGCTACGAGCAGTACTTC	CSASLSGTGYEQYF
TRBV28	-	TRBD1	TRBJ1-3	TGTGCCAGCAGTACATCGACACAGGGGAGAAACACCATATATTTT	CASSTSTQGRNTIYF
TRBV28	-	-	TRBJ2-7	TGTGCCAGGGTGGGGCTGGGTGGGACGGAGAACGAGCAGTACTTC	CARVGLGGTENEQYF
TRBV13	-	-	TRBJ2-7	TGTGCCAGCAGCTCCAGGGGTATCGAGCAGTACTTC	CASSSRGIEQYF